This T cell receptor beta chain was captured by sequencing in a study of cytomegalovirus exposure and HLA in healthy donors. Study as a whole: Assignment to the Caucasian-associated ancestry cluster applied to around 80% of the approximately 400 genotyped donors.

Donors sampled were nominally healthy, though unrecorded immune exposures were likely. There are 14 residues in the CDR3. After removal of 6 bases from V and 3 bases from J, the junction contained 8 bases not matched to a gene. CDR1 LNHDA and CDR2 SQIVND come from the germline V gene (reference sequence). Primers: 60 Vbeta forward and 13 Jbeta reverse. Data came from immunoSEQ multiplex PCR; TCRdb stores just in-frame clones and leaves some out. The sample records 200,000 to 250,000 clones, around 80% being singletons. The sequencing input was PBMCs. The sequence came from a woman aged 40 to 55 in good health and CMV-seronegative. V and J are TRBV19 and TRBJ2-7; 7 nucleotides line up with TRBD1. The CDR3 here is CASSPGGTGYEQYF. The CDR3 DNA is TGTGCCAGTAGCCCAGGGGGTACGGGCTACGAGCAGTACTTC.